A selection of T cell receptor beta chains follows, all from one sample in a study of OX40 agonist ivuxolimab in advanced cancers. Profiled with immunoSEQ multiplex PCR; TCRdb holds only in-frame clones, not every one. The sample yields about 40,000 clones, approximately 88% seen once. This specimen was CD4+ or CD8+ T cells sorted from blood, taken in a trial of the OX40 agonist ivuxolimab. The receptors stem from an adult with an advanced solid tumor such as melanoma, head and neck, liver or kidney cancer. CDR3s include the opening cysteine and the closing phenylalanine or tryptophan. The D gene is left open where the match is weak. Rows give clone size only sometimes, using once, few, many, or a class for an expanded clone.

NA	14	TRBJ2-6	TRBD2	TRBV27	CASTRGAGANVLTF	TGTGCCAGCACCCGGGGGGCTGGGGCCAACGTCCTGACTTTC
NA	16	TRBJ1-1	TRBD1	TRBV5-1	CASSFLRDRGNTEAFF	TGCGCCAGCAGCTTCCTTCGGGACAGGGGCAACACTGAAGCTTTCTTT
NA	15	TRBJ2-7	TRBD2	TRBV4-1	CASSQVSGSSYEQYF	TGCGCCAGCAGCCAGGTGAGCGGGAGCTCCTACGAGCAGTACTTC
few	14	TRBJ2-3	NA	TRBV6-4	CASSDGQSTDTQYF	TGTGCCAGCAGCGACGGACAGAGCACAGATACGCAGTATTTT
NA	15	TRBJ2-6	NA	TRBV27	CASSLLSGGANVLTF	TGTGCCAGCAGTTTATTAAGCGGTGGGGCCAACGTCCTGACTTTC
NA	13	TRBJ2-7	NA	TRBV4-1	CASSQEVFYEQYF	TGCGCCAGCAGCCAAGAGGTATTCTACGAGCAGTACTTC
NA	14	TRBJ1-1	NA	TRBV21-1	CASSKGSEYTEAFF	TGTGCCAGCAGCAAAGGATCGGAATACACTGAAGCTTTCTTT
NA	16	TRBJ1-2	TRBD1	TRBV19	CASSILLGQGNYGYTF	TGTGCCAGTAGTATCCTCCTGGGACAGGGAAACTATGGCTACACCTTC
NA	15	TRBJ2-3	NA	TRBV2	CASSELSGRTDTQYF	TGTGCCAGCAGTGAACTAAGCGGCCGCACAGATACGCAGTATTTT
NA	12	TRBJ2-7	NA	TRBV28	CASMVYNGEQYF	TGTGCCAGCATGGTGTACAACGGCGAGCAGTACTTC
NA	16	TRBJ1-2	TRBD1	TRBV27	CASSLRGATGAYGYTF	TGTGCCAGCAGTTTAAGGGGGGCTACAGGGGCGTATGGCTACACCTTC
NA	13	TRBJ1-2	TRBD1	TRBV28	CASSATGGNGYTF	TGTGCCAGCAGTGCGACAGGGGGGAATGGCTACACCTTC
NA	15	TRBJ1-2	NA	TRBV27	CASSLFPGAGYGYTF	TGTGCCAGCAGTTTATTTCCAGGGGCGGGCTATGGCTACACCTTC
NA	14	TRBJ2-7	NA	TRBV4-2	CASSQAAESYEQYF	TGTGCCAGCAGCCAAGCTGCAGAGAGCTACGAGCAGTACTTC
NA	15	TRBJ1-1	NA	TRBV4-1	CASSLRGTMNTEAFF	TGCGCCAGCAGCCTAAGAGGGACTATGAACACTGAAGCTTTCTTT
NA	18	TRBJ2-5	TRBD1	TRBV4-1	CASSQDYLLDRGYKTQYF	TGCGCCAGCAGCCAAGATTACCTCCTGGACAGGGGGTATAAAACCCAGTACTTC
NA	15	TRBJ1-2	TRBD1	TRBV19	CASSIAGQGASGYTF	TGTGCCAGTAGTATAGCGGGACAGGGCGCCTCTGGTTACACCTTC
NA	13	TRBJ2-7	NA	TRBV4-1	CASSHQANYEQYF	TGCGCCAGCAGCCATCAAGCGAACTACGAGCAGTACTTC